A single sample is the source of the 25 T cell receptor beta chains below, sequenced in a study of T-cell memory formation after mild COVID-19. TCRdb itself ran the 5' RACE reads through MiXCR, one entry per CDR3 protein. The sample lists a few hundred thousand distinct CDR3 sequences, around 27% occurring once. Material for sequencing was PBMCs or a T cell subset sorted from them (not recorded which). Receptor source: an adult woman who had mild COVID-19 (a few samples of this study predate the infection). Cell type and time point are not known.

This clonotype occurred many times. The CDR3 DNA reads TGCGCCAGTCGTAGGCCGGGACTAGCGGGGGGCCCAAGCACAGATACGCAGTATTTT. Amino acid sequence: CASRRPGLAGGPSTDTQYF. The chain is built from TRBV4-1 and TRBJ2-3; 15 nucleotides match TRBD2. Germline loops: CDR1 MGHRA, CDR2 YSYEKL. This CDR3 is 19 amino acids long. V lost 9 bases to trimming and J lost 0 bases; unmatched junction nucleotides: 13.

This clonotype came up a few times. This chain connects TRBV24-1 to TRBJ2-1; unclear D gene. Germline-derived CDR1 and CDR2 are KGHDR and SFDVKD. Deletions cut 9 bases from V and 2 bases from J, with 4 bases between. This CDR3 has 11 residues. CDR3 in DNA: TGTGCCACCTCGACCTACAATGAGCAGTTCTTC. Protein: CATSTYNEQFF.

The chain carries TRBV6-1 and TRBJ1-2; D uncertain. Germline V gene sequence: CDR1 MNHNS, CDR2 SASEGT. This CDR3 comprises 13 residues. Trimming shortened V by 3 bases and J by 3 bases, and 8 bases separated the two germline ends. The DNA for the CDR3 is TGTGCCAGCAGTGAGAACGGGGACTATGGCTACACCTTC. Protein product: CASSENGDYGYTF.

This chain links TRBV9 with TRBJ2-7, with D unclear. V was trimmed by 0 bases and J by 0 bases, leaving 4 bases between them. The germline gives CDR1 SGDLS, CDR2 YYNGEE. This CDR3 has 13 amino acids. The CDR3 protein is CASSVGVSYEQYF. DNA of the CDR3: TGTGCCAGCAGCGTAGGCGTCTCCTACGAGCAGTACTTC. Combining the CDR3 with reference TRBV9 and TRBJ2-7 gives the whole variable domain DSGVTQTPKHLITATGQRVTLRCSPRSGDLSVYWYQQSLDQGLQFLIQYYNGEERAKGNILERFSAQQFPDLHSELNLSSLELGDSALYFCASSVGVSYEQYFGPGTRLTVT.

This clonotype showed up just a few times. The CDR3 bases are TGTGCCAGCAGTGGATTGGGGGGTCTGAACACTGAAGCTTTCTTT. Translating gives CASSGLGGLNTEAFF. The chain employs TRBV27 and TRBJ1-1, with D perhaps matching TRBD1 (5 bases). V lost 5 bases and J lost 0, with 13 bases in between. There are 15 residues in the CDR3. The germline V gene has CDR1 MNHEY and CDR2 SMNVEV (reference sequence).

Worth noting for this clonotype: A much larger clone lies a single base off, so this may be a read error. V gene TRBV7-6 combines with J gene TRBJ2-3, with D hard to call. CDR3 length: 14 amino acids. CDR1 and CDR2 (germline): SGHVS, FNYEAQ. The ends were cut back, 5 bases at V and 0 bases at J, with 9 bases in the middle. CDR3 in DNA: TGTGCCAGCAGCCCACAGACTAGCACAGATACGCAGTATTTT. Translating it yields CASSPQTSTDTQYF.

This clonotype was detected only a few times. In nucleotides, the CDR3 is TGTGCCAGCAGCGCCGGACAGGGAGGTAACACCGGGGAGCTGTTTTTT. Amino acid sequence: CASSAGQGGNTGELFF. The chain is built from TRBV9 and TRBJ2-2; 8 bases are a match to TRBD1. CDR1 and CDR2 (germline): SGDLS, YYNGEE. The CDR3 has 16 residues. V lost 3 bases and J lost 2; bases outside the gene matches: 6.

This chain connects TRBV7-8 to TRBJ2-2; perhaps TRBD2 as D (5 bases). The ends were cut back, 7 bases at V and 4 bases at J, with 16 bases in the middle. Germline CDR1 reads SGHVS; CDR2 reads FQNEAQ. The CDR3 consists of 15 residues. CDR3 nucleotides: TGTGCCAGCACCGTAATTGGCGGGCTCACCGGGGAGCTGTTTTTT. It yields the protein CASTVIGGLTGELFF.

This rearrangement joins TRBV12-3 or TRBV12-4 to TRBJ2-1, with D uncertain. The CDR3 totals 12 residues. Trimming removed 2 bases at V and 9 bases at J, with 8 bases between. This CDR3 is CASSLSGSEQFF. The CDR3 DNA is TGTGCCAGCAGTTTATCTGGTAGTGAGCAGTTCTTC.

The chain links TRBV6-5 to TRBJ1-6, with 10 bases identical to TRBD1. The CDR3 has 17 amino acids. The V segment lost 5 bases and the J segment 5 bases; nucleotides outside the gene matches: 9. In germline, CDR1 is MNHEY, CDR2 SVGAGI. The CDR3 coding sequence is TGTGCCAGCAGTCCCGGACAGGGGGACGGGGATAATTCACCCCTCCACTTT. It translates to CASSPGQGDGDNSPLHF.

CDR3: CASSPLAGGGGSEQYF. Here the CDR3 DNA reads TGTGCCAGCAGCCCACTAGCGGGAGGGGGGGGTAGCGAGCAGTACTTC. The chain is built from TRBV25-1 and TRBJ2-7; 13 positions agree with TRBD2. Germline lookup yields CDR1 MGHDK and CDR2 SYGVNS. The CDR3 contains 16 residues. The junction had 11 bases not matched to a gene; V was cut back by 6 bases and J by 6 bases.

The CDR3 coding sequence is TGTGCCAGCAGACAGCGGGCCTATCCAGGGACCCAGTACTTC. Translating it yields CASRQRAYPGTQYF. The rearrangement links TRBV6-5 to TRBJ2-5; D perhaps matches TRBD2 (6 bases). With 6 bases removed from V and 7 bases from J, the gap between germline ends came to 18 bases. Germline lookup yields CDR1 MNHEY and CDR2 SVGAGI. The CDR3 runs 14 residues.

The rearrangement joins TRBV14 to TRBJ1-2, with TRBD1 as a possible D gene (6 bases). Germline V gene lookup returns CDR1 SGHDN and CDR2 FVKESK. This CDR3 is 15 amino acids long. Trimming left V 0 bases short and J 6 bases short, with 14 bases between. The CDR3 protein is CASSQDLRGGDGYTF. CDR3 bases: TGTGCCAGCAGCCAAGATCTCAGGGGAGGCGATGGCTACACCTTC.

This clonotype has more than one count but fewer than ten. The chain has TRBV2 and TRBJ2-3, with 11 bases lining up with TRBD2. The germline V gene has CDR1 SNHLY and CDR2 FYNNEI. The length of the CDR3 is 19 residues. After removal of 7 bases from V and 0 bases from J, the junction contained 15 bases not matched to a gene. CDR3 nucleotides: TGTGCCAGCACCCCGACTCCCGGGACTAGCGGTACTAGCACAGATACGCAGTATTTT. It yields the protein CASTPTPGTSGTSTDTQYF.

This clonotype was observed a few times. J is TRBJ2-1 and V is TRBV7-6; 7 bases are a match to TRBD2. The CDR3 contains 15 residues. Per germline, CDR1 SGHVS and CDR2 FNYEAQ. After removal of 5 bases from V and 2 bases from J, the junction contained 6 bases not matched to a gene. CDR3 amino acids: CASSPERGTYNEQFF. For the CDR3, the DNA is TGTGCCAGCAGCCCTGAGCGGGGTACCTACAATGAGCAGTTCTTC.

The rearrangement links TRBV20-1 to TRBJ2-1, with D perhaps given as TRBD1 or TRBD2 (6 bases each). The CDR3 spans 14 residues. Between the trimmed V and J ends, which lost 6 bases and 8 bases, there was a span of 20 bases. CDR1 and CDR2 (germline): DFQATT, SNEGSKA (reference sequence). CDR3 sequence (DNA): TGCAGTGCAGAGGGCGGGACACGTTCGGATGAGCAGTTCTTC. This encodes CSAEGGTRSDEQFF.

This clonotype was detected a few times. The chain is built from TRBV7-9 and TRBJ2-7, with D possibly TRBD2 on 5 matching bases. Trimming cost V 4 bases and J 0 bases, with 16 bases left between them. The CDR3 has 16 amino acids. Germline V lookup: CDR1 SEHNR, CDR2 FQNEAQ (reference sequence). The CDR3 here is CASSSPLEGSSYEQYF. The CDR3 coding sequence is TGTGCCAGCAGCTCCCCCTTAGAGGGAAGCTCCTACGAGCAGTACTTC. The complete variable domain, with remaining parts taken from reference TRBV7-9 and TRBJ2-7, reads DTGVSQNPRHKITKRGQNVTFRCDPISEHNRLYWYRQTLGQGPEFLTYFQNEAQLEKSRLLSDRFSAERPKGSFSTLEIQRTEQGDSAMYLCASSSPLEGSSYEQYFGPGTRLTVT.

V usage is TRBV27 and J usage is TRBJ2-1; a possible D gene is TRBD1 (5 bases). V lost 10 bases to trimming and J lost 4 bases, with 20 bases between them. The CDR3 spans 15 residues. Germline assignment: CDR1 MNHEY and CDR2 SMNVEV (reference sequence). Here the CDR3 reads CATQQGSLKYNEQFF. The CDR3 bases are TGTGCCACCCAGCAGGGATCCTTGAAATACAATGAGCAGTTCTTC.

This clonotype has more than one count but fewer than ten. The J gene is TRBJ2-3, the V gene TRBV5-1; D is unclear. V was trimmed by 6 bases and J by 2 bases, leaving 7 bases between them. This CDR3 is 12 amino acids long. Germline CDR1 reads SGHRS; CDR2 reads YFSETQ. CDR3 protein: CASTSFTDTQYF. CDR3 sequence (DNA): TGCGCCAGCACCTCGTTCACAGATACGCAGTATTTT.

In its sample, this clonotype was seen a few times. The genes are TRBV12-3 or TRBV12-4 and TRBJ1-2; no reliable D call. The CDR3 is 14 residues long. V was trimmed by 5 bases and J by 6 bases, leaving 16 bases between them. CDR3 sequence: CASSPREARHGYTF. Written as DNA, the CDR3 is TGTGCCAGCAGTCCTCGGGAGGCCAGGCATGGCTACACCTTC.

The chain is built from TRBV2 and TRBJ2-3; no definite D call. Germline V gene data show CDR1 as SNHLY and CDR2 as FYNNEI. The CDR3 loop spans 12 amino acids. V was shortened by 6 bases and J by 2 bases, with 6 bases between the two germline ends. The CDR3 loop reads CASSILTDTQYF. CDR3 in DNA: TGTGCCAGCAGCATACTCACAGATACGCAGTATTTT.

This chain connects TRBV15 to TRBJ2-7, with D perhaps matching TRBD1 or TRBD2 (5 bases each). Trimming removed 4 bases from V and 3 bases from J, with 16 bases in between. The germline gives CDR1 LNHNV, CDR2 YYDKDF (reference sequence). This CDR3 contains 15 residues. CDR3 coding DNA: TGTGCCACCAGCACTGATGGGGGAGCTAGCTACGAGCAGTACTTC. It encodes CATSTDGGASYEQYF. The whole variable domain, filled in from reference TRBV15 and TRBJ2-7, reads DAMVIQNPRYQVTQFGKPVTLSCSQTLNHNVMYWYQQKSSQAPKLLFHYYDKDFNNEADTPDNFQSRRPNTSFCFLDIRSPGLGDTAMYLCATSTDGGASYEQYFGPGTRLTVT.

The sample holds many counts of this clonotype. The chain joins TRBV3-1 to TRBJ2-7; no definite D call. In germline, CDR1 is LGHDT, CDR2 YNNKEL (reference sequence). The CDR3 sequence is 12 residues long. Trimming took 3 bases from V and 1 from J, leaving 4 bases between them. CDR3 region: CASSQLSYEQYF. CDR3 bases: TGTGCCAGCAGCCAGTTGTCCTACGAGCAGTACTTC.

This chain links TRBV6-5 with TRBJ1-2; a weak D match, TRBD1 (5 bases). Per the germline V gene, CDR1 is MNHEY and CDR2 is SVGAGI. There are 11 residues in the CDR3. V lost 5 bases and J lost 7, with 8 bases in between. This CDR3 reads CASSDGGGYTF. Here the CDR3 DNA reads TGTGCCAGCAGTGACGGGGGTGGCTACACCTTC.

The sample holds a few counts of this clonotype. The chain has TRBV12-3 or TRBV12-4 and TRBJ1-1; D gene unclear. Trimming took off 3 bases at V and 1 base at J, with 6 bases between the two ends. This CDR3 has 13 residues. This CDR3 reads CASSFIENTEAFF. The CDR3 coding sequence is TGTGCCAGCAGTTTCATAGAGAACACTGAAGCTTTCTTT.